The sequence of this T cell receptor beta chain was determined in a study of breast tumors, draining lymph nodes, adjacent tissues (dated by TCRdb to about 2016). Broadly, across the study: The study compared TCR beta repertoires across tumor, adjacent nontumor tissue and axillary lymph nodes from breast cancer patients. The study aimed to assess the relationships and possible T-cell exchange between tumor, surrounding tissue and draining lymph node repertoires in human breast cancer.

Study-wide conclusions, independent of this receptor: In luminal-like breast cancer, tumor and nontumor tissue repertoires resembled each other significantly more than in basal-like breast cancer. Tumor T-cell repertoires showed less diversity than lymph node repertoires and more diversity than nontumor tissue repertoires, and tumor T-cell repertoires showed preferential V and J gene usage. The data were judged consistent with most tumor T cells deriving from the lymph node and then expanding within tumor tissue. Rather than being directly demonstrated, the conclusion that tumor T cells originate in lymph nodes was presented as consistent with a hypothesis.

The sequencer listed for this sample is Illumina HiSeq 2000. TCR beta chain libraries were generated through multiplex PCR amplification. The amplified TCR beta chain products were analyzed by high-throughput sequencing. In-frame beta chains were kept once TCRdb had trimmed the public reads at Q25 with fastp and called clones with MiXCR. Rows matching on CDR3 protein sequence are summarized as one entry with the most common DNA and genes. This sample comprises 83,000 or so distinct CDR3 sequences, roughly a fifth of them detected only once. The ten biggest clones cover over 2% of the sample. Between the V and J ends, shortened by 3 bases and 4 bases respectively, the junction contains 13 bases. CDR3 length: 14 amino acids, cysteine to phenylalanine. Only the CDR3 DNA stays, 42 bases, in frame from base 1. The germline V gene encodes CDR1 DFQATT and CDR2 SNEGSKA (reference sequence). Lymph node samples were obtained from the axillary draining lymph nodes of breast cancer patients.

This clonotype was counted many times. What antigen it recognizes has not been identified. Base qualities were left out, and no much larger clone turns up one base away. Sequences were obtained from axillary lymph node tissue. The source is a female donor with breast cancer. Some clones in this sample may be carry-over from other donors' samples. The chain is made from TRBV20-1 and TRBJ2-1, and the D gene may be TRBD2, 5 bases matching. The CDR3 is CSARGTRHYNEQFF. The DNA sequence is TGCAGTGCTAGGGGAACTAGACATTACAATGAGCAGTTCTTC.